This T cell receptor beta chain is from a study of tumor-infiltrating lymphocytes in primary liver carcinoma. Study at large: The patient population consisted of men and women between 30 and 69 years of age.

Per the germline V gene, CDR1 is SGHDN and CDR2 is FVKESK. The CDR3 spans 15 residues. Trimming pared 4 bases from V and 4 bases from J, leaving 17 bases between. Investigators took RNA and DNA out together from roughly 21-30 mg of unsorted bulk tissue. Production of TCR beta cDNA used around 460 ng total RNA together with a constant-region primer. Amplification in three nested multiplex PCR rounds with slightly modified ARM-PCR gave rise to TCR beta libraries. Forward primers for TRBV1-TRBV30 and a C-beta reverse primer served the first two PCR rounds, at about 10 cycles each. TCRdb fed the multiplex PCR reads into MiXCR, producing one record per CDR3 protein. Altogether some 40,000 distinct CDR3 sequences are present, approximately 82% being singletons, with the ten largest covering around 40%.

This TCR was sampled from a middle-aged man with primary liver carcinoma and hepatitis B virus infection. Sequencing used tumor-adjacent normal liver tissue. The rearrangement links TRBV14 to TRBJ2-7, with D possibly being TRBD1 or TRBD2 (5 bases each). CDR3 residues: CASSPPGRELYEQYF. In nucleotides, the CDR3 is TGTGCCAGCAGCCCCCCGGGACGGGAACTATACGAGCAGTACTTC. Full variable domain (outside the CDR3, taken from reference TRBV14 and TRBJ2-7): EAGVTQFPSHSVIEKGQTVTLRCDPISGHDNLYWYRRVMGKEIKFLLHFVKESKQDESGMPNNRFLAERTGGTYSTLKVQPAELEDSGVYFCASSPPGRELYEQYFGPGTRLTVT.